This is a list of T cell receptor beta chains from one sample in a study of identical twins. One entry per CDR3 protein results from TCRdb running MiXCR on the 5' RACE reads. This table has fewer than 800,000 distinct CDR3 sequences, about 7.1% appearing once. These data were likewise used in another study, on yellow fever vaccine responses in identical twins.

The sequenced material came from PBMCs. The receptors derive from a woman between 18 and 30 years old in good health. Each CDR3 is given with its conserved first and last residue. The D gene is left open where the match is weak. The size entry is marked missing in some rows and otherwise reads once, few, many or a size class.

abundance,j_gene,d_gene,v_gene,CDR3aa,CDR3nt
many,TRBJ1-2,NA,TRBV24-1,CATSDLVSNYGYTF,TGTGCCACCAGTGATTTGGTCAGTAACTATGGCTACACCTTC
NA,TRBJ2-1,TRBD2,TRBV5-4,CASTLGTFTSGRSVNEQFF,TGTGCCAGCACCCTTGGTACGTTTACTAGCGGGAGGTCGGTCAATGAGCAGTTCTTC
many,TRBJ2-7,TRBD1,TRBV11-2,CASSPDRVYEQYF,TGTGCCAGCAGCCCAGACAGGGTTTACGAGCAGTACTTC
many,TRBJ2-2,NA,TRBV5-5,CASRSGPGRRLFF,TGTGCCAGCAGATCGGGGCCGGGAAGAAGGCTGTTTTTT
many,TRBJ2-4,NA,TRBV4-1,CASSQDWSKNIQYF,TGCGCCAGCAGCCAAGACTGGTCCAAAAACATTCAGTACTTC
NA,TRBJ1-1,NA,TRBV6-5,CASSSRGRGDTEAFF,TGTGCCAGCAGTTCCCGTGGGAGGGGTGACACTGAAGCTTTCTTT
many,TRBJ2-1,TRBD2,TRBV12-3/TRBV12-4,CASNFHGGRGNEQFF,TGTGCCAGCAATTTCCACGGCGGGAGAGGGAATGAGCAGTTCTTC
NA,TRBJ2-3,TRBD1,TRBV27,CASSRQGAGGTDTQYF,TGTGCCAGCAGCCGACAGGGGGCCGGGGGCACAGATACGCAGTATTTT
many,TRBJ1-6,TRBD1,TRBV7-9,CASSTSGTERSPLHF,TGTGCCAGCAGCACATCCGGGACAGAAAGATCACCCCTCCACTTT
many,TRBJ1-1,TRBD1,TRBV29-1,CSVMRQGATEAFF,TGCAGCGTTATGAGACAGGGGGCCACTGAAGCTTTCTTT
NA,TRBJ2-1,NA,TRBV5-1,CASSSGGTGSYNEQFF,TGCGCCAGCAGTTCGGGAGGGACAGGATCCTACAATGAGCAGTTCTTC
many,TRBJ2-5,NA,TRBV2,CASRGQETQYF,TGTGCCAGCAGGGGACAAGAGACCCAGTACTTC
NA,TRBJ1-1,NA,TRBV2,CASSEESALNTEAFF,TGTGCCAGCAGTGAAGAGTCAGCTTTGAACACTGAAGCTTTCTTT
many,TRBJ1-1,TRBD1,TRBV12-3/TRBV12-4,CASSLGTGGRTEAFF,TGTGCCAGCAGTTTAGGGACAGGGGGTCGAACTGAAGCTTTCTTT
many,TRBJ1-2,NA,TRBV15,CATSRYGLIGGTRNYGYTF,TGTGCCACCAGCAGATATGGCCTGATCGGTGGGACCCGGAACTATGGCTACACCTTC
many,TRBJ2-1,NA,TRBV15,CATSRDGRGSYNEQFF,TGTGCCACCAGCAGAGATGGCAGGGGAAGTTACAATGAGCAGTTCTTC
few,TRBJ1-5,NA,TRBV5-5,CASSFGGVNQPQHF,TGTGCCAGCAGCTTTGGTGGTGTCAATCAGCCCCAGCATTTT
many,TRBJ1-6,NA,TRBV5-1,CASSLERGFSPLHF,TGCGCCAGCAGCTTGGAAAGAGGTTTTTCACCCCTCCACTTT
many,TRBJ2-5,NA,TRBV20-1,CSARDLATKGGTQYF,TGCAGTGCTAGAGATTTGGCGACCAAGGGAGGGACCCAGTACTTC
few,TRBJ2-7,NA,TRBV15,CATSSRNGGISEQYF,TGTGCCACCAGCAGCCGCAATGGGGGAATAAGCGAGCAGTACTTC
many,TRBJ2-2,NA,TRBV10-3,CAISGSGQNTGELFF,TGTGCCATCAGTGGTTCGGGACAGAACACCGGGGAGCTGTTTTTT
NA,TRBJ2-3,TRBD2,TRBV20-1,CSLQASGRLDTQYF,TGCAGTTTACAGGCTAGCGGGAGATTAGATACGCAGTATTTT
NA,TRBJ1-1,NA,TRBV7-9,CASSLASSPGGEAFF,TGTGCCAGCAGCTTAGCGTCCAGCCCCGGTGGTGAAGCTTTCTTT
NA,TRBJ2-1,TRBD2,TRBV7-3,CASSLSGASGWNEQFF,TGTGCCAGCAGCCTCTCGGGGGCTAGCGGGTGGAATGAGCAGTTCTTC
NA,TRBJ2-1,TRBD1,TRBV12-3/TRBV12-4,CASSFGQGDGSYNEQFF,TGTGCCAGCAGTTTCGGACAGGGGGATGGATCCTACAATGAGCAGTTCTTC
NA,TRBJ1-5,NA,TRBV5-5,CASSSSWPFGNQPQHF,TGTGCCAGCAGCTCGTCGTGGCCTTTCGGCAATCAGCCCCAGCATTTT
NA,TRBJ2-1,TRBD2,TRBV24-1,CATSDLTSGSRYEQFF,TGTGCCACCAGTGATTTGACTAGCGGGAGTCGGTATGAGCAGTTCTTC
NA,TRBJ2-2,NA,TRBV2,CASRTDLQNTGELFF,TGTGCCAGCAGGACCGACTTACAGAACACCGGGGAGCTGTTTTTT
NA,TRBJ2-1,NA,TRBV21-1,CASTPKVGLNEQFF,TGTGCCAGCACCCCCAAAGTGGGCCTCAATGAGCAGTTCTTC
few,TRBJ2-6,NA,TRBV10-3,CATDPQGTNVLTF,TGTGCCACCGACCCACAGGGCACCAACGTCCTGACTTTC
NA,TRBJ2-3,NA,TRBV29-1,CSVVPDTQYF,TGCAGCGTTGTCCCGGATACGCAGTATTTT
NA,TRBJ2-3,NA,TRBV15,CATSGPRALDTQYF,TGTGCCACCAGCGGGCCCCGGGCCCTAGATACGCAGTATTTT
many,TRBJ2-2,NA,TRBV11-2,CASSPLKMGNTGELFF,TGTGCCAGCAGTCCCCTCAAAATGGGGAACACCGGGGAGCTGTTTTTT
NA,TRBJ2-1,TRBD1,TRBV11-3,CASTRRDSEQLF,TGTGCCAGCACCCGTCGGGACAGCGAGCAGTTATTC
many,TRBJ1-2,TRBD1,TRBV24-1,CATSDSGGANYGYTF,TGTGCCACCAGTGATTCAGGGGGAGCCAACTATGGCTACACCTTC